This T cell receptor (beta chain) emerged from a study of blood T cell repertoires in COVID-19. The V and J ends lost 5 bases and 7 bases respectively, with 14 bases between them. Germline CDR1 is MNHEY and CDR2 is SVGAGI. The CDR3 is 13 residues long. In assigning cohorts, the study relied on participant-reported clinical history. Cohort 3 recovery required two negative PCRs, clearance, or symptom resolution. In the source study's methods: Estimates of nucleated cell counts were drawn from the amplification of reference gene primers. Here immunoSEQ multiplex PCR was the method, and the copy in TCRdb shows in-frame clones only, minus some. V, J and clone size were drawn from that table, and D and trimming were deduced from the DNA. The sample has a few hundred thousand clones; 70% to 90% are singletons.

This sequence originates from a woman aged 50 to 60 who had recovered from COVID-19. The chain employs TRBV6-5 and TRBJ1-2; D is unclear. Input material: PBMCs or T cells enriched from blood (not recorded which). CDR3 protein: CASSLGLYGGYTF. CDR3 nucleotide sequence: TGTGCCAGCAGTCTGGGCCTTTACGGTGGCTACACCTTC.